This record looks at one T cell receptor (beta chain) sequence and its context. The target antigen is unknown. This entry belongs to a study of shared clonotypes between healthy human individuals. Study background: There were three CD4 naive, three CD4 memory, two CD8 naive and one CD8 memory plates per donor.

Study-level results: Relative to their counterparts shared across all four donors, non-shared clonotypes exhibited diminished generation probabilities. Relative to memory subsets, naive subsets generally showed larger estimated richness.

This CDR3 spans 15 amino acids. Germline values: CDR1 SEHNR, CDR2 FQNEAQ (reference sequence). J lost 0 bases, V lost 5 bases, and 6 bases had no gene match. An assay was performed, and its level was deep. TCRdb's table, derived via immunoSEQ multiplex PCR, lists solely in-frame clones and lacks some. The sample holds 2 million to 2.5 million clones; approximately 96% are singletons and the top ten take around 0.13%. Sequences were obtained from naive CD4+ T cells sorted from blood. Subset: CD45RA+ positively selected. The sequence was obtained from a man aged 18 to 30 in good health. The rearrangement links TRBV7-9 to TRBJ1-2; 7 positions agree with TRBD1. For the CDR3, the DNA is TGTGCCAGCAGCCCGCGGGACAGAACTAACTATGGCTACACCTTC. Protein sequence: CASSPRDRTNYGYTF.